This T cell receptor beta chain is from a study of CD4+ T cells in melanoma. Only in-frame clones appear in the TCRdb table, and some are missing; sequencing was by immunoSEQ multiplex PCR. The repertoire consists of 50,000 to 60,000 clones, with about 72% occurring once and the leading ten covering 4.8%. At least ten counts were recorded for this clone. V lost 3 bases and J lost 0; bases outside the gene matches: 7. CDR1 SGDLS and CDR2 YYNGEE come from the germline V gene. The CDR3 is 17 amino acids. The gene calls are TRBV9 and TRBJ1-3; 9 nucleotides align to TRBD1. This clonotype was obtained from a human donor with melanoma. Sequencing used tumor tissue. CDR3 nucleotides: TGTGCCAGCAGCGCGAGGACAGGGGACTCCTCTGGAAACACCATATATTTT. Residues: CASSARTGDSSGNTIYF.